The source of this T cell receptor beta chain is a study of response to subunit inactivated influenza vaccine. Study results and limitations: With each seasonal influenza vaccination, the authors suggested, few new T cells are recruited.

In regard to this clonotype: Its antigen is undetermined.

MiXCR, run by TCRdb on the RT-PCR reads, gives a single entry per CDR3 protein. The sample has about 700,000 distinct CDR3 sequences; approximately 15% are singletons. V gave up 1 base and J gave up 5 bases, with 12 bases separating them. The germline CDR1 and CDR2 sequences are SGHDT and YYEEEE. This CDR3 has 15 residues. This chain uses TRBV5-6 with TRBJ2-2; D may correspond to TRBD1 or TRBD2 (5 bases each). The TCR sequence derives from a middle-aged man who received an inactivated influenza vaccine. The sample was PBMCs from blood, taken 14 to 15 days before vaccination. The CDR3 DNA follows: TGTGCCAGCAGCTTGACGGGACGATCGACCGGGGAGCTGTTTTTT. It specifies CASSLTGRSTGELFF.